This TCR beta chain was captured by sequencing in a study of T-cell reconstitution after alpha-beta-depleted transplantation in children. Germline V gene lookup returns CDR1 SGHRS and CDR2 YFSETQ. V was pared by 3 bases and J by 3 bases, with 8 bases between. This CDR3 contains 13 residues. During its preparation, the TCRbeta library received unique molecular identifiers. TCRdb reprocessed the PCR reads with MiXCR, giving one entry per CDR3 protein. The profile covers 600,000 to 700,000 distinct CDR3 sequences, with approximately 15% appearing a single time and about 1.1% taken by the ten largest. The rearrangement joins TRBV5-1 to TRBJ2-3; D is unresolved. The specimen comprised PBMCs from the stem cell graft donor, sampled from the stem cell graft. This clonotype originated in a human donor who donated a stem cell graft to a child with acute myeloid leukemia. The CDR3 DNA follows: TGCGCCAGCAGCTCCAGAAGGACAGATACGCAGTATTTT. Its translation: CASSSRRTDTQYF.